Below are 10 T cell receptor beta chains sequenced from a single sample in a study of cytomegalovirus exposure and HLA in healthy donors. PCR was performed using 60 Vbeta and 13 Jbeta primers. The repertoire was sequenced with immunoSEQ multiplex PCR; TCRdb's copy has only in-frame clones and lacks some. The sample has tens of thousands of clones; the top ten hold under 4%. The sequenced sample consisted of PBMCs. The source of these receptors is a female donor in good health and CMV-seropositive.

The genes are TRBV6-1 and TRBJ1-5; D not resolved. Trimming took off 8 bases at V and 7 bases at J, with 12 bases between the two ends. The germline CDR1 and CDR2 sequences are MNHNS and SASEGT. The CDR3 runs 12 residues. Written as DNA, the CDR3 is TGTGCCAGCTCCGACTCTTGGCAGCCCCAGCATTTT. It is translated as CASSDSWQPQHF.

The chain has TRBV19 and TRBJ2-1; 8 bases are shared with TRBD1. The germline CDR1 and CDR2 sequences are LNHDA and SQIVND (reference sequence). This CDR3 is 13 amino acids long. Trimming removed 5 bases from V and 3 bases from J; junction bases left unmatched: 0. CDR3 sequence reads: CASSDRGYNEQFF. The CDR3 DNA sequence: TGTGCCAGTAGTGACAGGGGCTACAATGAGCAGTTCTTC.

The chain combines TRBV11-2 with TRBJ2-3; a possible D gene is TRBD2 (7 bases). Germline V CDR1 and CDR2: SGHAT, FQNNGV. Trimming stripped 4 bases from V and 5 bases from J, with 16 bases between. This CDR3 has 15 residues. In DNA form, the CDR3 reads TGTGCCAGCAGCTCCAGAGGGGGGGCAGGAGATACGCAGTATTTT. As protein: CASSSRGGAGDTQYF.

This chain connects TRBV9 to TRBJ2-3, with 11 bases matching TRBD1. After removal of 3 bases from V and 3 bases from J, the junction contained 6 bases not matched to a gene. CDR1 is SGDLS, CDR2 YYNGEE, per germline. The CDR3 contains 16 residues. The CDR3 protein is CASSGTGGVVTDTQYF. In nucleotides, the CDR3 is TGTGCCAGCAGCGGGACAGGGGGCGTAGTGACAGATACGCAGTATTTT.

The chain carries TRBV18 and TRBJ2-7; TRBD2 might be the D (5 bases). The CDR3 consists of 15 residues. Germline V CDR1 and CDR2: KGHSH, LQKENI. V was clipped by 9 bases and J by 0 bases, with 18 bases between them. This CDR3 is CASTPGSGNSYEQYF. The CDR3 coding sequence is TGTGCCAGTACACCGGGGTCGGGGAACTCCTACGAGCAGTACTTC.

The chain has TRBV6-9 and TRBJ2-2; D might be TRBD2 (6 bases). The CDR3 runs to 20 residues. Trimming cost V 4 bases and J 4 bases, with 28 bases left between them. The germline V gene has CDR1 MNHGY and CDR2 SVAAGI. The CDR3 is CASSCTPPGRRGRSTGELFF. The CDR3 nucleotides are TGTGCCAGCAGTTGTACTCCGCCAGGGCGCAGAGGGAGGTCCACCGGGGAGCTGTTTTTT.

The chain is built from TRBV7-9 and TRBJ2-7; 12 bases match TRBD2. The CDR3 spans 16 residues. V dropped 1 base and J dropped 2; count of bases not matched to a gene: 3. Germline V gene lookup returns CDR1 SEHNR and CDR2 FQNEAQ (reference sequence). In DNA form, the CDR3 reads TGTGCCAGCAGCTTAGGACTAGCGGGAGACCCCTACGAGCAGTACTTC. Translation gives CASSLGLAGDPYEQYF.

This chain links TRBV18 with TRBJ2-6, with a tentative D call TRBD1 (6 bases). The germline V gene has CDR1 KGHSH and CDR2 LQKENI. The CDR3 is 16 residues long. Trimming removed 2 bases from V and 2 bases from J, with 10 bases in between. CDR3 sequence: CASSPSRTAGANVLTF. The CDR3, as DNA: TGTGCCAGCTCACCATCTCGGACAGCTGGGGCCAACGTCCTGACTTTC.

The chain couples TRBV6-5 to TRBJ2-5, with D perhaps TRBD1 (5 bases). Per the germline V gene, CDR1 is MNHEY and CDR2 is SVGAGI. V was trimmed by 6 bases and J by 1 base, leaving 12 bases between them. The CDR3 contains 14 residues. The CDR3 is CASSPTGLQETQYF. CDR3 sequence (DNA): TGTGCCAGCAGCCCCACAGGCCTCCAAGAGACCCAGTACTTC.

This chain uses TRBV6-5 with TRBJ1-2; the D gene is possibly TRBD1 (6 bases). Trimming stripped 2 bases from V and 5 bases from J, with 9 bases between. This CDR3 is built from 13 residues. Germline CDR1 MNHEY, CDR2 SVGAGI. For the CDR3, the DNA is TGTGCCAGCAGTTACGACAGGAGTTATGGCTACACCTTC. Encoded protein: CASSYDRSYGYTF.